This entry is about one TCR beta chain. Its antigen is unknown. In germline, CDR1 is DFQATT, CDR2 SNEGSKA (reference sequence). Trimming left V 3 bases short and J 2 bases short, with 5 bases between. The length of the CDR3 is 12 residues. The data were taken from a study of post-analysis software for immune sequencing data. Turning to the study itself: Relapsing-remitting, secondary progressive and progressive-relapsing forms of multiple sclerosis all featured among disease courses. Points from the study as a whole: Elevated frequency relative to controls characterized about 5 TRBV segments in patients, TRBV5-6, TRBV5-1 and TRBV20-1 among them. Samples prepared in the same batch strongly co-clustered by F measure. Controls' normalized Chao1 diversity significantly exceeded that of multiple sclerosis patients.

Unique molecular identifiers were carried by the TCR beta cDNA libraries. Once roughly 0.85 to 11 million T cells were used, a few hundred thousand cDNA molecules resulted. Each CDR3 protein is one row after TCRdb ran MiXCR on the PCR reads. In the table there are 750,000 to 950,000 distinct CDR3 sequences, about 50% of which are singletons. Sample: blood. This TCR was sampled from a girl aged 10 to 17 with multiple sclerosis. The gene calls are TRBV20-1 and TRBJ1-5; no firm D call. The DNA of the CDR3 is TGCAGTGCTAGTGTGCGCAATCAGCCCCAGCATTTT. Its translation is CSASVRNQPQHF.